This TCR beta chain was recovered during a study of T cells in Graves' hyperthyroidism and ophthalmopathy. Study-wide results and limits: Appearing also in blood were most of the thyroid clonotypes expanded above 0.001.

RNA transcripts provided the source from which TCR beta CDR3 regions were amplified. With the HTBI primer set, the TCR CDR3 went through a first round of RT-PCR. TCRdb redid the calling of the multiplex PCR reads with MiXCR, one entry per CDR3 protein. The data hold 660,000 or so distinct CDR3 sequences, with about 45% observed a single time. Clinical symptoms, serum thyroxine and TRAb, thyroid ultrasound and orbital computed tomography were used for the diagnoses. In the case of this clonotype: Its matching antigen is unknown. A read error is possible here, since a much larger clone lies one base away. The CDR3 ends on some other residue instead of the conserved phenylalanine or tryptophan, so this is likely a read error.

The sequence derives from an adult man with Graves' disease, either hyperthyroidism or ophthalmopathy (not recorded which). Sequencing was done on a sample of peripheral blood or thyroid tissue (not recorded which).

CDR3 sequence: CASSVGDIHNSPLHL. CDR3 in DNA: TGTGCCAGCAGCGTAGGGGACATCCACAATTCACCCCTCCACCTT. This chain joins TRBV9 and TRBJ1-6; tentatively, D is TRBD1 (6 bases). The ends were cut back, 0 bases at V and 7 bases at J, with 11 bases in the middle. The CDR3 extends over 15 amino acids. Germline V gene data show CDR1 as SGDLS and CDR2 as YYNGEE.